This T cell receptor beta chain originates from a study of T cells after yellow fever vaccination (dated by TCRdb to the late 2010s). Regarding the research as a whole: The SMART-Seq v4 Ultra Low Input RNA kit was used to prepare libraries from fractions with low cell numbers. To follow T-cell clones before and after primary and booster YFV17D yellow fever vaccination, bulk TCR alpha and beta repertoires were sequenced over time. Two healthy male donors, one aged 18 to 30 and one aged 30 to 40 years, were included in the cohort. Blood samples were taken at several timepoints before and after primary and secondary immunization, and bulk PBMC replicates and cell subsets were isolated.

Synthesis of TCR cDNA relied on 5'RACE template switching, a step that introduced a universal primer site along with unique molecular identifiers. Priming of cDNA synthesis was performed from both the TCR alpha and TCR beta constant segments. Library amplification used two PCR steps, and the second PCR step added sample barcodes and sequencing adapters. Sequencing of libraries was performed on Illumina HiSeq 2500 (2x100 bp) or NovaSeq (2x150 bp). As for the original processing: Reads were demultiplexed and collapsed into UMI consensus sequences with MIGEC, and V(D)J alignment was performed with MiXCR. Using edgeR on replicate PBMC samples, clonotypes were called vaccine-responding if FDR was below 0.01 and the log2 fold change was above 5 up to day 15. CD4 or CD8 identity was assigned to each bulk clonotype according to whether the clonotype was present at higher abundance in the sequenced CD4 repertoire or the sequenced CD8 repertoire. Through fastp at Q25 and MiXCR, TCRdb rebuilt clones from the public reads, retaining in-frame beta chains. Duplicate CDR3 protein sequences are folded into a single record with the most common DNA and genes. What appears here as the V and J calls and clone size reflects TCRdb's work, not the paper's. The sample data list about 320,000 distinct CDR3 sequences, and about 6.6% of these were observed just once. Around 17% of the sample goes to the ten largest clones.

The paper's findings and limits, for the study overall: The study included only a couple of donors, which limits how far the findings can be generalized. A small fraction of clonotypes appeared in both the CD4 and CD8 compartments, likely as a result of convergent recombination. After the booster, most of the clones that had expanded following primary vaccination were detected again (about 95% of CD4 and roughly nine tenths of CD8), which suggests that memory was broadly maintained. Compared with the primary T-cell response, the secondary T-cell response was weaker but faster, peaking on day 5 rather than day 15. Because abundant contaminating clonotypes from the bulk population could be contained in FACS-sorted repertoires, computational filtering was required.

In the paper's terms, the treatment or condition label means: live attenuated yellow fever vaccine strain. At each blood-draw timepoint, two biological replicates of bulk PBMCs were collected. PBMCs were isolated from peripheral blood using a standard Ficoll-Paque protocol. TriZol was used to extract RNA from bulk PBMCs, CD4 and CD8 fractions, and dextramer-positive and dextramer-negative fractions. This clonotype was observed a few times. This receptor's antigen is unknown. Per-nucleotide qualities are absent, and no much larger clonotype sits a single base away. The CDR3 has 16 amino acids, counting the end cysteine and phenylalanine. The read is trimmed to its CDR3 DNA, 48 bases read in frame from base 1. V and J are truncated by 6 bases and 0 bases respectively, leaving an intervening sequence of 19 bases. CDR1 and CDR2, per the germline V gene (reference sequence), are DFQATT and SNEGSKA.

Rearrangement joined TRBV20-1 to TRBJ2-3, with the D gene tentatively TRBD1 or TRBD2, based on 6 matching bases in each. The source material was PBMCs, sampled more than 40 days after the first yellow fever vaccination. The clonotype originates from a man between 18 and 35 years old who received the YFV17D yellow fever vaccine. CDR3 loop: CSAPDGGQASTDTQYF. The bases read TGCAGTGCCCCAGACGGGGGCCAAGCTAGCACAGATACGCAGTATTTT.